This T cell receptor (beta chain) derives from a study of blood T cell repertoires in COVID-19. About the study: Samples of COVID-19 (acute and convalescent) were obtained from the United States, Italy and Spain. The cDNA or gDNA used as material had been derived from T cells, B-cell-depleted T cells, or PBMCs.

Germline V gene lookup returns CDR1 MDHEN and CDR2 SYDVKM. CDR3 length: 14 amino acids. V lost 4 bases to trimming and J lost 0 bases, with 7 bases between them. As originally analysed: By means of reference gene primer amplification, nucleated cell counts were estimated. Measured with immunoSEQ multiplex PCR; TCRdb has only the in-frame clones, and not every one. Clone size and V and J calls were adopted from that table, with D and trimming inferred from the DNA. The table includes roughly 110,000 clones, about 88% detected once. In its sample, this clone was seen once. The chain has TRBV28 and TRBJ2-4, with D possibly TRBD1 on 6 matching bases. The specimen was peripheral blood. The TCR sequence derives from a woman aged 70 to 79 who had recovered from COVID-19. The CDR3, as DNA: TGTGCCAGCAGTTCACAGGGAGCCAAAAACATTCAGTACTTC. The encoded protein is CASSSQGAKNIQYF.